These T cell receptor beta chains were read from a single sample in a study of long-term antiretroviral therapy in people with HIV. The data were produced by immunoSEQ multiplex PCR, yet TCRdb's version contains in-frame clones alone and is incomplete. This sample has fewer than 20,000 clones; 78% occur once, and the top ten carry about 8%. The sequencing used unsorted PBMCs, collected at the start of antiretroviral therapy, before treatment. These receptors were taken from a woman in her 40s with HIV. CDR3s include the opening cysteine and the closing phenylalanine or tryptophan. The D gene is left open where the match is weak. The size of a clone is reported for some rows only, either as once, few or many, or as a class for expanded clones.

D: .
V: TRBV28
size: .
J: TRBJ1-6
DNA: TGTGCCAGCAGTTTATTAGGAGGCGGGGGTTCACCCCTCCACTTT
CDR3: CASSLLGGGGSPLHF

D: TRBD1
V: TRBV4-3
size: few
J: TRBJ1-5
DNA: TGCGCCAGCAGCCAAGAGGGGGAGGGGACAGGGCCCCAGCATTTT
CDR3: CASSQEGEGTGPQHF

D: .
V: TRBV4-2
size: large
J: TRBJ1-1
DNA: TGTGCCAGCAGCCTATCCAGTGGCTTGAACACTGAAGCTTTCTTT
CDR3: CASSLSSGLNTEAFF

D: .
V: TRBV28
size: few
J: TRBJ1-5
DNA: TGTGCCAGCAGTCCCGATTCAGGGGATCGACAGCCCCAGCATTTT
CDR3: CASSPDSGDRQPQHF

D: TRBD1
V: TRBV2
size: .
J: TRBJ1-1
DNA: TGTGCCAGCAGTGAAGAGGACAGGTGGGGACGATACGCTGAAGCTTTCTTT
CDR3: CASSEEDRWGRYAEAFF

D: .
V: TRBV7-9
size: .
J: TRBJ1-1
DNA: TGTGCCAGCAGTACAGGGTTCCCTGAAGCTTTCTTT
CDR3: CASSTGFPEAFF

D: .
V: TRBV6-1
size: few
J: TRBJ2-5
DNA: TGTGCCAGCAGTGAAGTTTTGCAGGCCTCCAGGACCCAGTACTTC
CDR3: CASSEVLQASRTQYF

D: .
V: TRBV7-3
size: .
J: TRBJ1-1
DNA: TGTGCCAGCAGCTTAACCGGACCGGGGGACGACACTGAAGCTTTCTTT
CDR3: CASSLTGPGDDTEAFF

D: .
V: TRBV28
size: .
J: TRBJ1-4
DNA: TGTGCCAGCAGTTCCCCGCTTAATGAAAAACTGTTTTTT
CDR3: CASSSPLNEKLFF

D: .
V: TRBV7-8
size: .
J: TRBJ2-2
DNA: TGTGCCAGCAGCTTAGGTTCGCAGGGAAACACCGGGGAGCTGTTTTTT
CDR3: CASSLGSQGNTGELFF

D: .
V: TRBV1
size: .
J: TRBJ2-1
DNA: TGCACCAGCAGCCAAGTCCCCCTAGGAAGGAGCTCCTACAATGAGCAGTTCTTC
CDR3: CTSSQVPLGRSSYNEQFF

D: .
V: TRBV6-1
size: .
J: TRBJ2-5
DNA: TGTGCCAGCAGCCCAGGGAGGGGGCGAGAGACCCAGTACTTC
CDR3: CASSPGRGRETQYF

D: .
V: TRBV19
size: .
J: TRBJ1-4
DNA: TGTGCCAGTAGTAGGCAGGCCCACGGCGCAACTAATGAAAAACTGTTTTTT
CDR3: CASSRQAHGATNEKLFF

D: .
V: TRBV19
size: .
J: TRBJ1-1
DNA: TGTGCCAGTAGTATCAGGGTCTACACTGAAGCTTTCTTT
CDR3: CASSIRVYTEAFF

D: TRBD1
V: TRBV2
size: .
J: TRBJ1-3
DNA: TGTGCCAGCAGGCTCAGGGGGCTCGGAAACACCATATATTTT
CDR3: CASRLRGLGNTIYF

D: TRBD1
V: TRBV5-1
size: .
J: TRBJ1-1
DNA: TGCGCCAGCAGCTCTACGGCCGGGACAGGGGGCACTGAAGCTTTCTTT
CDR3: CASSSTAGTGGTEAFF

D: TRBD2
V: TRBV27
size: .
J: TRBJ2-7
DNA: TGTGCCAGCAGTTCCCAGACTAGCGGGGCGGCGCAGTACTTC
CDR3: CASSSQTSGAAQYF

D: .
V: TRBV5-4
size: .
J: TRBJ2-7
DNA: TGTGCCAGCAGCTTCGGAGGGACAAGCTCCTACGAGCAGTACTTC
CDR3: CASSFGGTSSYEQYF

D: .
V: TRBV28
size: .
J: TRBJ2-5
DNA: TGTGCCAGCACCGGACTTAAAGAGACCCAGTACTTC
CDR3: CASTGLKETQYF

D: TRBD2
V: TRBV7-2
size: once
J: TRBJ2-3
DNA: TGTGCCAGCAGCTGGCTTAGCGGGGGGGCCACAGATACGCAGTATTTT
CDR3: CASSWLSGGATDTQYF

D: .
V: TRBV28
size: .
J: TRBJ1-1
DNA: TGTGCCAGCAGTTTAGGTGGGAGGAGCACTGAAGCTTTCTTT
CDR3: CASSLGGRSTEAFF

D: .
V: TRBV6-1
size: .
J: TRBJ1-1
DNA: TGTGCCACCAGACTATCAGATTGGAACACTGAAGCTTTCTTT
CDR3: CATRLSDWNTEAFF

D: TRBD2
V: TRBV27
size: .
J: TRBJ2-7
DNA: TGTGCCAGCAGTTTATTGGGAAACGGACTAGCGGGGGCTCGCGAGCAGTACTTC
CDR3: CASSLLGNGLAGAREQYF

D: TRBD2
V: TRBV9
size: .
J: TRBJ2-7
DNA: TGTGCCAGCACGCCGGGACTAGCGTATCTCTCCGAGGACGAGCAGTACTTC
CDR3: CASTPGLAYLSEDEQYF

D: .
V: TRBV7-9
size: few
J: TRBJ2-7
DNA: TGTGCCAGCAGCTTAGCGTCGGGGTCCTACGAGCAGTACTTC
CDR3: CASSLASGSYEQYF

D: .
V: TRBV5-6
size: .
J: TRBJ2-3
DNA: TGTGCCAGCAGCTTCATAGCAGCCACAGATACGCAGTATTTT
CDR3: CASSFIAATDTQYF

D: TRBD1
V: TRBV11-2
size: medium-sized
J: TRBJ2-7
DNA: TGTGCCAGCAGCTTAGGGGGGGGACAGGGCTACGAGCAGTACTTC
CDR3: CASSLGGGQGYEQYF

D: TRBD1
V: TRBV5-4
size: few
J: TRBJ1-1
DNA: TGTGCCAGCAGCTTGATAGGGACAGGCAGGGGGACTGAAGCTTTCTTT
CDR3: CASSLIGTGRGTEAFF

D: TRBD1
V: TRBV30
size: few
J: TRBJ2-5
DNA: TGTGCCTGGACTCTGGACAGGGGAGAGACCCAGTACTTC
CDR3: CAWTLDRGETQYF

D: .
V: TRBV7-9
size: few
J: TRBJ2-7
DNA: TGTGCCAGCAGACATACAGGGATTCCCTACGAGCAGTACTTC
CDR3: CASRHTGIPYEQYF

D: .
V: TRBV7-2
size: .
J: TRBJ2-1
DNA: TGTGCCAGCAGCTTATTCTCAGATAGCTCCTACAATGAGCAGTTCTTC
CDR3: CASSLFSDSSYNEQFF

D: TRBD2
V: TRBV11-3
size: .
J: TRBJ2-2
DNA: TGTGCCAGCAGGGGACAGGGCACTAGCGGGGGCACCGGGGAGCTGTTTTTT
CDR3: CASRGQGTSGGTGELFF

D: .
V: TRBV30
size: medium-sized
J: TRBJ1-2
DNA: TGTGCCTGGAGTGGACAGTCCTATGGCTACACCTTC
CDR3: CAWSGQSYGYTF

D: .
V: TRBV23-1
size: .
J: TRBJ1-2
DNA: TGCGCCAGCAGTCAATCGGAGGTGACCCGGCCTAACTATGGCTACACCTTC
CDR3: CASSQSEVTRPNYGYTF

D: TRBD2
V: TRBV6-6
size: .
J: TRBJ2-3
DNA: TGTGCCAGCAGGATTTTAGCGGGGGGGGTGGATACGCAGTATTTT
CDR3: CASRILAGGVDTQYF

D: .
V: TRBV19
size: once
J: TRBJ2-5
DNA: TGTGCCAGTAGGTTCGGGGGGCCACAAGAGACCCAGTACTTC
CDR3: CASRFGGPQETQYF

D: .
V: TRBV27
size: .
J: TRBJ1-2
DNA: TGTGCCAGCAGTTTAATGTGGAGATCCTATGGCTACACCTTC
CDR3: CASSLMWRSYGYTF

D: TRBD1
V: TRBV5-8
size: .
J: TRBJ2-1
DNA: TGTGCCAGCAGCAAACTGGGACAGGGGGCAAGGGAGCAGTTCTTC
CDR3: CASSKLGQGAREQFF